The 15 T cell receptor beta chains presented below share a single source sample, sequenced in a study of tumor-infiltrating lymphocytes in primary liver carcinoma. The template, around 520 ng total RNA, yielded TCR beta cDNA made with a constant-region primer. Generation of the TCR beta libraries relied on three nested multiplex PCR rounds using slightly modified ARM-PCR. Amplification in the first two PCR rounds was performed using TRBV1-TRBV30 forward primers and a C-beta reverse primer for approximately 10 cycles each. TCRdb reanalysed the multiplex PCR reads using MiXCR and keeps one entry per CDR3 protein. The sample contains 40,000 to 50,000 distinct CDR3 sequences, around three quarters of which appear only once. Both RNA and DNA were isolated together from approximately 20-30 mg of bulk tissue that had not been sorted. The sequenced sample was liver tumor tissue from sampling region 3. The subset denotes: tumor region T3, left-lateral pole. Receptors were obtained from a man aged 40-55 years with primary liver carcinoma and hepatitis B virus infection.

The V gene is TRBV6-5, the J gene TRBJ2-3; the D gene is possibly TRBD2 (5 bases). The CDR3 covers 14 residues. Per the germline V gene, CDR1 is MNHEY and CDR2 is SVGAGI. This chain's CDR3 is CVSSVSQWADTQYF. Here the CDR3 DNA reads TGTGTCAGTAGCGTATCCCAGTGGGCAGATACGCAGTATTTT.

Worth noting for this clonotype: This could be a read error, since a much larger clone is one nucleotide away. J is TRBJ2-1 and V is TRBV5-6; TRBD2 agrees at 12 bases. CDR3 size: 15 residues. Germline CDR1 and CDR2: SGHDT and YYEEEE. CDR3 amino acids: CASSSGLAGYNKQFF. The CDR3 nucleotides are TGTGCCAGCAGTTCCGGACTAGCGGGGTACAATAAGCAGTTCTTC.

Worth noting for this clonotype: The junction differs from germline at one of its ends, possibly a read error. The chain employs TRBV11-2 and TRBJ2-1; possibly TRBD2 for D (6 bases). The CDR3 loop spans 12 amino acids. Germline-derived CDR1 and CDR2 are SGHAT and FQNNGV. The CDR3 region is CTSSLEYNELFF. The CDR3 DNA sequence: TGTACTAGCAGCCTGGAGTACAATGAGCTGTTCTTC.

This clonotype was recorded a few times. The chain uses TRBV18 and TRBJ2-2; unclear D gene. CDR1 is KGHSH, CDR2 LQKENI, per germline. The CDR3 sequence is 17 residues long. V dropped 2 bases and J dropped 0 bases, with 13 bases sitting between them. DNA for the CDR3: TGTGCCAGCTCACCAAAAATAAGCGTACCGAACACCGGGGAGCTGTTTTTT. Protein product: CASSPKISVPNTGELFF.

This clonotype was detected ten times or more. The chain recombines TRBV7-9 with TRBJ1-2; 7 bases match TRBD1. The J segment lost 7 bases and the V segment lost 5 bases, leaving 13 bases of the junction unmatched. Germline loops: CDR1 SEHNR, CDR2 FQNEAQ (reference sequence). This CDR3 comprises 15 residues. The CDR3 DNA reads as TGTGCCAGCAGCCCCCCCACGGAGGGGGCAGGTGGCTACACCTTC. Amino acids: CASSPPTEGAGGYTF.

The chain is built from TRBV6-6 and TRBJ2-7; possible D gene TRBD2, 6 bases. CDR3 length: 16 amino acids. CDR1 is MNHNY, CDR2 SVGAGI, per germline (reference sequence). V was trimmed by 10 bases and J by 0 bases, leaving 22 bases between them. The CDR3 DNA reads as TGTGCCAACATTTCCCACACGGACGGGAGCTCCTACGAGCAGTACTTC. This sequence encodes CANISHTDGSSYEQYF.

As regards this clonotype: This CDR3 fails to terminate in the conserved phenylalanine or tryptophan, so it likely reflects a read error. The chain recombines TRBV23-1 with TRBJ1-2, with D hard to call. TRBV23-1 is placed among ORFs of uncertain function. The CDR3 runs to 16 residues. The germline V and J ends were trimmed by 1 base and 4 bases, with 16 bases remaining between them. CDR3 sequence (DNA): TGCGCCAGCAGTCAATGCCGACGTCAGCCCTCCTATGGCTACACCTCC. It is translated as CASSQCRRQPSYGYTS.

Of note for this clonotype: One end of the junction does not line up with germline, which may come from a read error. The chain is built from TRBV6-2 or TRBV6-3 and TRBJ2-7, with 7 bases identical to TRBD2. Germline CDR1 MNHEY, CDR2 SVGEGT. The CDR3 runs 15 residues. CDR3 sequence (DNA): TGTTCCAGCAGTTACCGACGACTAGCTACGTACGAGCAGTACTTC. Its translation is CSSSYRRLATYEQYF.

About this clonotype itself: No conserved phenylalanine or tryptophan ends this CDR3, so it is likely a read error. The CDR3, as DNA: TGTGCAAGTGGTTGGGGCGATACGCAGTATCTT. Translation: CASGWGDTQYL. The gene calls are TRBV12-5 and TRBJ2-3, with a tentative D call TRBD1 (5 bases). From germline, CDR1 is LGHNT and CDR2 FRNRAP. CDR3 length: 11 amino acids.

As concerns this clonotype: The conserved closing phenylalanine or tryptophan is absent in this CDR3, likely reflecting a read error. No DNA is shown, since the ends of the CDR3 on it are uncertain; the CDR3 is the one TCRdb lists. This chain links TRBV6-1 with TRBJ2-5; the table gives TRBD1 as D, unverified against the DNA. The CDR3 comprises 15 residues, both ends counted. Per the germline V gene, CDR1 is MNHNS and CDR2 is SASEGT. The CDR3 is CASSELAGAFGTQYS.

Worth noting for this clonotype: This may arise from a read error, as a much more abundant clone is one base away. The chain links TRBV7-9 to TRBJ2-7; D not certain. This CDR3 is built from 14 residues. Germline CDR1 SEHNR, CDR2 FQNEAQ (reference sequence). For the CDR3, the DNA is TGTGCCAGCAGCTTAGATGGCGCCTCCTACGGGCAGTACTTC. This codes for CASSLDGASYGQYF.

This chain connects TRBV12-3 or TRBV12-4 to TRBJ2-1, with 9 bases that match TRBD2. J was trimmed by 0 bases and V by 5 bases; bases with no gene match: 14. The CDR3 runs to 19 residues. The CDR3 region has the DNA TGTGCCAGCAGTAAAGGATTAGCGGGAGACCGGAGCTCCTACAATGAGCAGTTCTTC. As protein: CASSKGLAGDRSSYNEQFF.

The chain has TRBV30 and TRBJ2-2; possible D gene TRBD2, 5 bases. There are 16 residues in the CDR3. Germline loops: CDR1 GTSNPN, CDR2 SVGIG (reference sequence). The V gene lost 0 bases and the J gene lost 3 bases, with 14 bases spanning the gap. The CDR3 DNA sequence: TGTGCCTGGAGTGTCGGAGGAGGTCGGGACACCGGGGAGCTGTTTTTT. It specifies CAWSVGGGRDTGELFF.

About this clonotype: This CDR3 is missing its conserved last phenylalanine or tryptophan, likely due to a read error. V usage is TRBV11-3 and J usage is TRBJ1-1; D call uncertain. The V gene's germline CDR1 is SGHNT and CDR2 YENEEA. The CDR3 totals 13 residues. The CDR3 spells CASCLESYIEAFL. Here the CDR3 DNA reads TGTGCCAGCTGCTTAGAATCTTACATTGAAGCTTTCCTT.

This clonotype was observed a handful of times. Germline is not matched at one junction end, which may reflect a read error. The chain recombines TRBV14 with TRBJ2-1, with D hard to call. Looked up from germline, CDR1 is SGHDN and CDR2 is FVKESK. The CDR3 covers 14 residues. The CDR3 sequence is CASSLSPRWNEQLF. CDR3 in DNA: TGTGCCAGCAGCCTGTCCCCCCGATGGAATGAGCAGCTCTTC.